The entry that follows covers one T cell receptor beta chain sequence. This CDR3 is 18 amino acids long. CDR1 ENHRY and CDR2 SYGVKD come from the germline V gene. V gave up 2 bases and J gave up 0 bases, with 14 bases separating them. These data originate in a study of blood T cell repertoires in COVID-19. Overall study context: Samples came from the United States, Italy and Spain, spanning acute and convalescent COVID-19. PBMCs, B-cell-depleted T cells, or T cells provided the cDNA or gDNA that made up the material.

In the original workflow: Estimated nucleated cell counts came from reference gene primer amplification. Only in-frame clones appear in the TCRdb table, and some are missing; sequencing was by immunoSEQ multiplex PCR. V and J calls and clone size are copied from that table; D and trimming were computed from the DNA. This repertoire shows roughly 66,000 clones, about 90% found once; its top ten account for around 13%. What was sequenced was peripheral blood. The genes are TRBV10-3 and TRBJ2-6, with a weak D call TRBD1 (5 bases). This receptor was taken from a human donor with active COVID-19. The donor label of this sample is uncertain. CDR3 sequence (DNA): TGTGCCATCAGTGAGAGAGGCAGGGTTACCTCTGGGGCCAACGTCCTGACTTTC. Its protein product is CAISERGRVTSGANVLTF.